The source of this T cell receptor (beta chain) is a study of T-cell memory formation after mild COVID-19 (dated by TCRdb to the early 2020s). Regarding the research as a whole: TCR sequence clusters from the two donors were found to be largely donor specific. Two young, previously healthy adult volunteers, one female and one male, were included in the cohort. T-cell clones expanding and contracting after mild COVID-19 in two donors were tracked by longitudinal TCRalpha and TCRbeta repertoire sequencing. Overall results and qualifications from the work: The study covered only a couple of mild cases, and larger cohorts including severe cases with pre-infection samples were considered necessary. Contracting CD4+ clones were found mainly in CM and EM memory subsets, while CD8+ clones were enriched in EMRA. The detection of some responding clones in pre-infection memory suggests that pre-existing cross-reactive memory T cells joined the SARS-CoV-2 response. The second-wave clones that peaked on day 37 were not confirmed to be SARS-CoV-2 specific. From day 15 to 85, contracting clones showed balanced CD4/CD8 phenotypes, whereas a second wave of clones that expanded from day 15 to 37 leaned towards CD4+.

A few counts support this clonotype. It lacks a known antigen. Base qualities are not recorded, but no much larger clone differs from it by a single base. PBMCs were isolated by Ficoll-Paque density gradient centrifugation. The V end loses 7 bases and the J end loses 0 bases, and a stretch of 16 bases separates them. Spanning cysteine to phenylalanine, the CDR3 consists of 15 amino acids. Only the CDR3 DNA stays, 45 bases, in frame from base 1. The germline V gene (reference sequence) yields DFQATT for CDR1 and SNEGSKA for CDR2. Sequencing took place on an Illumina NovaSeq 6000. cDNA libraries for TCRalpha and TCRbeta were prepared by 5'RACE using constant-segment primers, with sample barcodes and unique molecular identifiers added. RNA was extracted from every sample with Trizol reagent. Amplification of the libraries took two PCR steps, and the second step added a second sample barcode plus Illumina TruSeq adapters. The libraries were sequenced on an Illumina NovaSeq using 2 x 150 bp paired-end reads. As for the authors' bioinformatics: With migec v1.2.7, reads were demultiplexed and then collapsed into UMI-guided consensus sequences. Using mixcr v2.1.11, UMI consensuses were aligned to TRA and TRB V and J templates and then assembled into clonotypes. Clonotypes were classified as expanded or contracted when called significant by both edgeR and NoisET, with noise models trained on biological replicates. For edgeR calls, a false discovery rate-adjusted p below 0.01 and a log2 fold-change threshold of 1 were applied. As an exploratory analysis of dynamics, max-normalized trajectories of the 1000 most abundant clonotypes were examined with PCA combined with hierarchical clustering. Separately sequenced CD4+ and CD8+ repertoires were used to assign the CD4 or CD8 phenotype of responding clones. In-frame beta chains were kept once TCRdb had trimmed the public reads at Q25 with fastp and called clones with MiXCR. Every CDR3 protein is listed once, alongside the most common genes and DNA of its rows. TCRdb assigned the V and J calls; the authors' analysis was not used. For this sample there are more than 250,000 distinct CDR3 sequences; around 15% appear just once. The ten largest clones take up about 23% of the sample.

In this chain, TRBV20-1 is recombined with TRBJ2-1, with the D segment identity uncertain. Sequencing input: PBMCs or a T cell subset sorted from them (not recorded which). This receptor was identified in a man in his late teens or twenties who had mild COVID-19 (a few samples of this study predate the infection). The sample titles of this study are shuffled in the database, so cell type and time point are left out; the donor was told from shared clones. The CDR3 amino acid sequence is: CSVRAGISSYNEQFF. The sequenced DNA: TGCAGTGTCAGAGCTGGAATCAGCTCCTACAATGAGCAGTTCTTC.